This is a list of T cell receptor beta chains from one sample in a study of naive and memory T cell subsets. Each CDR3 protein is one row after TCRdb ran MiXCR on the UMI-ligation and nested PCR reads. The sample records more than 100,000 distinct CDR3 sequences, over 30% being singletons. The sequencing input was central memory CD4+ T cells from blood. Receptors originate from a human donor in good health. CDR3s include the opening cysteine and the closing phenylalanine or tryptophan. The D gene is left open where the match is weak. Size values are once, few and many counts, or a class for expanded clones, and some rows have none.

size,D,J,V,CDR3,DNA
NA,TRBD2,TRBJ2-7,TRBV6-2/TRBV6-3,CASMSSGIYEQYF,TGTGCCAGCATGTCTAGCGGGATCTACGAGCAGTACTTC
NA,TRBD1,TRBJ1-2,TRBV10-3,CAISAAGQNYGYTF,TGTGCCATCAGTGCCGCGGGACAGAACTATGGCTACACCTTC
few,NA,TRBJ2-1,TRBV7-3,CASTLGDWEQFF,TGTGCCAGCACCTTAGGGGACTGGGAGCAGTTCTTC
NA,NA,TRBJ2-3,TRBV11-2,CASKKQPTDTQYF,TGTGCCAGCAAAAAACAACCAACAGATACGCAGTATTTT
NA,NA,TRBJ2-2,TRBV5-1,CASSPPKDTGELFF,TGCGCCAGCAGCCCTCCGAAAGACACCGGGGAGCTGTTTTTT
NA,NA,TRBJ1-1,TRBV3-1,CASSLEGRTEAFF,TGTGCCAGCAGTTTAGAGGGGCGGACAGAAGCTTTCTTT
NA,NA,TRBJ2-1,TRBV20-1,CSAVKTGRNEQFF,TGCAGTGCTGTAAAGACAGGGAGGAATGAGCAGTTCTTC
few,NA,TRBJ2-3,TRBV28,CASSLLGTSSGTQYF,TGTGCCAGCAGTTTATTAGGGACCTCGTCAGGTACGCAGTATTTT
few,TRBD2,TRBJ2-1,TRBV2,CASRPGGYDEQFF,TGTGCCAGCAGACCGGGAGGTTATGATGAGCAGTTCTTC
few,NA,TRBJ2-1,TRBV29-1,CSVESMVNEQFF,TGCAGCGTTGAGTCTATGGTCAATGAGCAGTTCTTC
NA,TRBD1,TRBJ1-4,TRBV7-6,CASSRDRVNEKLFF,TGTGCCAGCAGCCGGGACAGGGTAAATGAAAAACTGTTTTTT
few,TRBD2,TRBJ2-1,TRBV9,CASSVDLGGSGGRNEQFF,TGTGCCAGCAGCGTAGACCTGGGGGGGAGCGGGGGACGCAATGAGCAGTTCTTC
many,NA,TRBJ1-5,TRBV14,CASSQDRGKPQHF,TGTGCCAGCAGCCAAGACAGGGGTAAGCCCCAGCATTTT
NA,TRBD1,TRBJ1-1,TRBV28,CASKGAVGTEAFF,TGTGCCAGCAAGGGGGCCGTTGGCACTGAAGCTTTCTTT
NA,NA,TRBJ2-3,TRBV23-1,CASSRRVYTDTQYF,TGCGCCAGCAGTCGAAGGGTATACACAGATACGCAGTATTTT
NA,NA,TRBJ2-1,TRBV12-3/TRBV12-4,CASRKTMSSYNEQFF,TGTGCCAGCAGAAAAACTATGAGCTCCTACAATGAGCAGTTCTTC
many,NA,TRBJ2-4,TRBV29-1,CSVVRGVAKNIQYF,TGCAGCGTTGTACGGGGTGTAGCCAAAAACATTCAGTACTTC
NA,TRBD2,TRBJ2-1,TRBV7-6,CASSSQPSGLYNEQFF,TGTGCCAGCAGCTCCCAGCCTAGCGGCCTCTACAATGAGCAGTTCTTC
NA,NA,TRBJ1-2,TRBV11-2,CASSLGGASYGYTF,TGTGCCAGCAGCTTAGGTGGGGCCAGCTATGGCTACACCTTC
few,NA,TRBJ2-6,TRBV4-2,CASSRTGNSGANVLTF,TGTGCCAGCAGCCGAACAGGCAACTCTGGGGCCAACGTCCTGACTTTC
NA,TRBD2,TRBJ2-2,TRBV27,CASSYGGSGRGYTGELFF,TGTGCCAGCAGTTACGGTGGTAGCGGGAGGGGCTACACCGGGGAGCTGTTTTTT
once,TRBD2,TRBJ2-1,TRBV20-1,CSARVGTRSYNEQFF,TGCAGTGCTAGAGTGGGGACTAGATCCTACAATGAGCAGTTCTTC
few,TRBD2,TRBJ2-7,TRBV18,CASSPRLAGGNYEQYF,TGTGCCAGCTCACCAAGGCTAGCGGGAGGGAACTACGAGCAGTACTTC
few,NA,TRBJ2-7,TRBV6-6,CASREQDSTSYEQYF,TGTGCCAGCAGGGAACAGGACAGCACCTCCTACGAGCAGTACTTC
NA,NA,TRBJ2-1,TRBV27,CASSFTGLYNEQFF,TGTGCCAGCAGTTTTACCGGACTATACAATGAGCAGTTCTTC
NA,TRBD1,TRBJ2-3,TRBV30,CAWTIGTARTDTQYF,TGTGCCTGGACCATCGGGACAGCCCGCACAGATACGCAGTATTTT
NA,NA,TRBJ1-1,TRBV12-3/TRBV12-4,CASSLAWSPLGAFF,TGTGCCAGCAGTTTAGCGTGGTCCCCCCTAGGAGCTTTCTTT
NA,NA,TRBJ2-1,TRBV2,CASSERGNEQFF,TGTGCCAGCAGTGAAAGGGGGAATGAGCAGTTCTTC
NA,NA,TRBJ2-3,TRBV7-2,CASSNQGRDTQYF,TGTGCCAGCAGTAATCAGGGTCGAGATACGCAGTATTTT
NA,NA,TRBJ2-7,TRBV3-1,CASSQRQSYEQYF,TGTGCCAGCAGCCAACGGCAGAGCTACGAGCAGTACTTC
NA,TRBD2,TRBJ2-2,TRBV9,CASSVVPGLALSGELFF,TGTGCCAGCAGCGTAGTCCCGGGACTAGCTTTATCCGGGGAGCTGTTTTTT
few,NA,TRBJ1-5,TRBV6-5,CASSRQRSSNQPQHF,TGTGCCAGCAGTCGACAGCGGAGTAGCAATCAGCCCCAGCATTTT
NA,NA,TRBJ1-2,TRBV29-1,CSVWPYSNYGYTF,TGCAGCGTCTGGCCCTACTCTAACTATGGCTACACCTTC
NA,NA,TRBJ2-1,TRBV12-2,CASRKALYLGGMLVSYNEQFF,TGTGCAAGTCGCAAAGCCCTCTACCTAGGGGGGATGCTTGTGTCCTACAATGAGCAGTTCTTC
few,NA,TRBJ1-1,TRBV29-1,CSARTGTTGNTEAFF,TGCAGCGCCCGAACCGGGACAACTGGGAACACTGAAGCTTTCTTT
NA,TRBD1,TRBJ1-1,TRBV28,CASSLILGQGARTEAFF,TGTGCCAGCAGTTTAATCTTGGGACAGGGGGCGAGGACTGAAGCTTTCTTT
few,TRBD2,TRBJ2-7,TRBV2,CASSELAGSSEQYF,TGTGCCAGCAGTGAACTAGCGGGATCGAGCGAGCAGTACTTC